What follows describes a single TCR beta chain. Its antigen is as yet unknown. Vbeta (60) and Jbeta (13) primers were used in the PCR. The protocol was immunoSEQ multiplex PCR, while the TCRdb copy is restricted to in-frame clones and leaves out a portion. The sample includes around 91,000 clones, 78% seen only once; the top ten take around 2.5%. V shed 8 bases, J shed 1 base, and the junction held 9 bases outside the gene matches. Per germline, CDR1 MNHEY and CDR2 SMNVEV (reference sequence). CDR3 length: 17 amino acids. The data were obtained in a study of cytomegalovirus exposure and HLA in healthy donors. Points from the study as a whole: Cytomegalovirus-associated status was assigned to around 160 TCR beta chains. Presence/absence analyses assumed roughly uniform sequencing depth across donors. In a later analysis, TCR beta V- and J-gene trimming was associated with a missense DCLRE1C variant. TRBV6-2, TRBV6-3 and some other V segments were excluded as indistinguishable.

V gene TRBV27 combines with J gene TRBJ2-6; TRBD1 aligns across 9 bases. The receptor was derived from a male donor in good health and CMV-seropositive. Sequencing input: PBMCs. The CDR3 spells CASGKDRGVSGANVLTF. The DNA of the CDR3 is TGTGCCAGCGGTAAGGACAGGGGAGTTTCTGGGGCCAACGTCCTGACTTTC.